The rows below give T cell receptor beta chains drawn from one sample of a study of T cells expressing NK-cell markers. TCRdb derives one entry per CDR3 protein from the 5' RACE reads, leaving out DNA. In total, the table holds about 450,000 distinct CDR3 sequences. What was sequenced was blood T cells: a sorted CD56 or NKG2C T cell subset, CD4+ or CD8+ T cells, or bulk PBMC T cells (not recorded which). The receptors come from a woman between 18 and 75 years old in good health. Both conserved end residues are part of each CDR3.

j_call,v_call,cdr3_aa
TRBJ2-4,TRBV29-1,CSVETSAVAKNIQYF
TRBJ2-7,TRBV6-1,CASRETRGYEQYF
TRBJ1-1,TRBV20-1,CSAPTGSNTEAFF
TRBJ2-2,TRBV3-1,CASSQDSTVGWTGELFF
TRBJ2-2,TRBV7-2,CASSLGPGGGHTGELFF
TRBJ1-1,TRBV7-2,CASSYPGQMNTEAFF
TRBJ1-2,TRBV5-1,CASSPRPGGYDGYTF
TRBJ2-7,TRBV28,CASMGRGGSFYEQYF
TRBJ2-1,TRBV3-1,CASSQSITSAEQFF
TRBJ2-1,TRBV29-1,CSVGLTGYNEQFF
TRBJ2-1,TRBV30,CAWSLGSYNEQFF
TRBJ2-1,TRBV7-2,CASSFAVRLAEQFF
TRBJ2-3,TRBV12-3/TRBV12-4,CASSSIGVSTDTQYF
TRBJ1-3,TRBV29-1,CSVRTVGNTIYF
TRBJ2-5,TRBV20-1,CSARPQGIETQYF
TRBJ2-6,TRBV7-8,CASRFPGQGASGANVLTF
TRBJ2-5,TRBV4-3,CASSFLAGGTETQYF
TRBJ1-4,TRBV20-1,CSAVTGATNEKLFF
TRBJ2-1,TRBV2,CASSESRTNNEQFF
TRBJ1-3,TRBV5-1,CASSRQGADGNTIYF
TRBJ2-1,TRBV20-1,CSARDTGSGEPYNEQFF
TRBJ2-5,TRBV12-5,CASGWPLAAKETQYF
TRBJ2-2,TRBV9,CASSVASAGTGELFF
TRBJ2-5,TRBV12-5,CASGFTASGPKETQYF
TRBJ2-5,TRBV20-1,CSAILGVWETQYF
TRBJ2-7,TRBV29-1,CGVGPSGRMHYEQYF
TRBJ2-1,TRBV30,CAWSSVGGPGNEQFF
TRBJ2-7,TRBV5-6,CASSLVLASYEQYF
TRBJ2-5,TRBV28,CASSPGMEETQYF
TRBJ2-2,TRBV11-3,CASRSDKTGELFF
TRBJ2-3,TRBV7-2,CASSLRSSGSPDTQYF
TRBJ2-2,TRBV7-9,CASGGGGELFF
TRBJ2-2,TRBV4-1,CASTPTDTTNTGELFF
TRBJ2-4,TRBV12-3/TRBV12-4,CASSFGGGEAKNIQYF
TRBJ2-1,TRBV20-1,CSARDPRASRGNEQFF
TRBJ2-5,TRBV6-2/TRBV6-3,CASSYGRETQYF
TRBJ2-7,TRBV12-3/TRBV12-4,CASSLRLAGPFGEQYF
TRBJ1-1,TRBV4-3,CASSQDGFVDTEAFF
TRBJ1-1,TRBV7-2,CASRTGQGSSEAFF
TRBJ2-7,TRBV20-1,CSARSPAGASYEQYF
TRBJ2-7,TRBV6-2/TRBV6-3,CASSYPRRDEQYF
TRBJ2-4,TRBV12-3/TRBV12-4,CASSMTSGGLAKNIQYF
TRBJ1-2,TRBV9,CASSVGDYRTNYGYTF
TRBJ1-6,TRBV10-3,CAISESWDRGPPLHF
TRBJ2-7,TRBV28,CASSATGGPYEQYF
TRBJ1-2,TRBV27,CASSRGYYGYTF
TRBJ2-1,TRBV6-5,CASSYSTGGGYNEQFF
TRBJ2-1,TRBV21-1,CASSKGPLSYNEQFF
TRBJ2-3,TRBV7-3,CASSLKGADTQYF
TRBJ2-1,TRBV29-1,CSVHRTDNEQFF
TRBJ2-1,TRBV20-1,CSARGTGGEQFF
TRBJ2-1,TRBV9,CASSVGAGEGNEQFF
TRBJ2-3,TRBV6-5,CASSYSPGAADTQYF
TRBJ2-1,TRBV9,CASSVGTLYNEQFF
TRBJ1-5,TRBV7-8,CASSSPLSNQPQHF
TRBJ2-3,TRBV10-2,CASSSSRSTDTQYF
TRBJ2-7,TRBV27,CASSLSYRRHEQYF